The present entry profiles one T cell receptor (beta chain) with its context. The antigen is unknown. Next came a second PCR, run for about 6 to 12 cycles, which used a sample-barcoded 5' primer along with a J-beta primer mix. A single record per CDR3 protein comes from TCRdb applying MiXCR to the 5' RACE reads. Among over 1.5 million distinct CDR3 sequences listed, roughly 52% were seen once. V dropped 4 bases and J dropped 9; count of bases not matched to a gene: 11. The CDR3 is made up of 14 amino acids. From germline, CDR1 is SQVTM and CDR2 ANQGSEA. The data belong to a study of blood T cells in healthy people across ages. Study observations and caveats: Any changes in expanded clonotypes were possibly confounded, as donor CMV status remained unknown. Naive CD4+ cells and diversity were both higher in long-lived donors than in aged donors.

The origin of this receptor is a woman in her 40s in good health. This chain links TRBV29-1 with TRBJ2-1, with 8 bases that match TRBD1. Sequenced input: blood. The CDR3 here is CSVVRDRRLGEQFF. Written as DNA, the CDR3 is TGCAGCGTTGTACGGGACAGGCGACTTGGTGAGCAGTTCTTC.